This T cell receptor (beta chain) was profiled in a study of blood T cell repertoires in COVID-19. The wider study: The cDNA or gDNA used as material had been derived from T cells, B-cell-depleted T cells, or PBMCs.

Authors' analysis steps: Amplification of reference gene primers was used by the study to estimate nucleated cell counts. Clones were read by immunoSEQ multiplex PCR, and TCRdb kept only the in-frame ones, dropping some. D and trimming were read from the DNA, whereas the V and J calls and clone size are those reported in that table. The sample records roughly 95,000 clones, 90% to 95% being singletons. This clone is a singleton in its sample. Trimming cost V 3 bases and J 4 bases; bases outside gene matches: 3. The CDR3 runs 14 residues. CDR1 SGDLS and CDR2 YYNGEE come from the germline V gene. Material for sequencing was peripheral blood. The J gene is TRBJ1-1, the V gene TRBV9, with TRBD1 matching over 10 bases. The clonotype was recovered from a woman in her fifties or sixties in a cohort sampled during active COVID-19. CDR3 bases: TGTGCCAGCAGCGACGGGACAGGGGTCACTGAAGCTTTCTTT. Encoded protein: CASSDGTGVTEAFF.